Listed below are T cell receptor beta chains from one sample, sequenced in a study of blood T cell repertoires in COVID-19. Clones were read by immunoSEQ multiplex PCR, and TCRdb kept only the in-frame ones, dropping some. Among about 190,000 clones listed, 75% to 90% were seen once. The sequenced sample consisted of peripheral blood. The receptors were gathered from a young man with acute or convalescent COVID-19. The CDR3 runs from the conserved cysteine through the conserved F or W. Fields, in order: J gene, clone size, D gene, V gene, CDR3 DNA, CDR3 protein. A D gene is named only where the DNA matches it firmly. Size tells how often a clone was seen (once, few, many) or the class of an expanded clone, and some rows leave it out.

j_gene: TRBJ2-7; abundance: NA; d_gene: NA; v_gene: TRBV20-1; CDR3nt: TGCAGTGCTAGCGGGATCTACGAGCAGTACTTC; CDR3aa: CSASGIYEQYF
j_gene: TRBJ2-2; abundance: NA; d_gene: TRBD1; v_gene: TRBV6-5; CDR3nt: TGTGCCAGCAGCTTCTATTCAGGGGGCTCCGGGGAGCTGTTTTTT; CDR3aa: CASSFYSGGSGELFF
j_gene: TRBJ1-1; abundance: NA; d_gene: NA; v_gene: TRBV25-1; CDR3nt: TGTGCCAGCAGTGAATACGGGGAGAGGGCTTTCTTT; CDR3aa: CASSEYGERAFF
j_gene: TRBJ2-3; abundance: NA; d_gene: NA; v_gene: TRBV12-3/TRBV12-4; CDR3nt: TGTGCCAGCAGCTCGAGCACAGATACGCAGTATTTT; CDR3aa: CASSSSTDTQYF
j_gene: TRBJ2-7; abundance: NA; d_gene: NA; v_gene: TRBV28; CDR3nt: TGTGCCAGCAGCTACGATCCCTCCGAGCAGTACTTC; CDR3aa: CASSYDPSEQYF
j_gene: TRBJ2-2; abundance: NA; d_gene: TRBD2; v_gene: TRBV19; CDR3nt: TGTGCCAGTAGGCTAGCGGGGGGACCTCCCGGGGAGCTGTTTTTT; CDR3aa: CASRLAGGPPGELFF
j_gene: TRBJ1-6; abundance: NA; d_gene: NA; v_gene: TRBV6-5; CDR3nt: TGTGCCAGCAGTTATGCGCTCCCCTCACCCCTCCACTTT; CDR3aa: CASSYALPSPLHF
j_gene: TRBJ1-1; abundance: once; d_gene: NA; v_gene: TRBV7-8; CDR3nt: TGTGCCAGCAGCTTAGGTCTGGCCGTGGACACTGAAGCTTTCTTT; CDR3aa: CASSLGLAVDTEAFF
j_gene: TRBJ2-7; abundance: NA; d_gene: NA; v_gene: TRBV27; CDR3nt: TGTGCCAGCAGTTTAAACAGATACTACGAGCAGTACTTC; CDR3aa: CASSLNRYYEQYF
j_gene: TRBJ2-1; abundance: NA; d_gene: NA; v_gene: TRBV2; CDR3nt: TGTGCCAGCAGACCGCCATCAGGGGTCCCATTTAGGGAGTATGAGCAGTTCTTC; CDR3aa: CASRPPSGVPFREYEQFF
j_gene: TRBJ1-2; abundance: once; d_gene: TRBD1; v_gene: TRBV6-5; CDR3nt: TGTGCCAGCAGTTACGAAGGGACAGCCGCTGGCTACACCTTC; CDR3aa: CASSYEGTAAGYTF
j_gene: TRBJ2-5; abundance: NA; d_gene: NA; v_gene: TRBV6-5; CDR3nt: TGTGCCAGCAGTTGGGCAGACCCTCAAGAGACCCAGTACTTC; CDR3aa: CASSWADPQETQYF
j_gene: TRBJ1-3; abundance: NA; d_gene: NA; v_gene: TRBV19; CDR3nt: TGTGCCTCATCGAGGGTTTCCGACTCTGGAAACACCATATATTTT; CDR3aa: CASSRVSDSGNTIYF
j_gene: TRBJ1-5; abundance: NA; d_gene: NA; v_gene: TRBV7-5; CDR3nt: TGTGCCAGAAGCATTGGACAGGGGGCAAAGAAGCCCCAGCATTTT; CDR3aa: CARSIGQGAKKPQHF
j_gene: TRBJ2-7; abundance: NA; d_gene: NA; v_gene: TRBV6-1; CDR3nt: TGTGCCAGCAGTGAAGCGCAGAGGGTCGAGCAGTACTTC; CDR3aa: CASSEAQRVEQYF
j_gene: TRBJ1-6; abundance: NA; d_gene: NA; v_gene: TRBV11-2; CDR3nt: TGTGCCAGCAGCTCCGGCGGAAATAATTCACCCCTCCACTTT; CDR3aa: CASSSGGNNSPLHF
j_gene: TRBJ2-7; abundance: few; d_gene: NA; v_gene: TRBV29-1; CDR3nt: TGCAGCGCCTCGGGGACCTACGAGCAGTACTTC; CDR3aa: CSASGTYEQYF
j_gene: TRBJ2-5; abundance: NA; d_gene: TRBD1; v_gene: TRBV5-4; CDR3nt: TGTGCCAGCAGCTCACTTCCATCCGGGACAGAGCTTCAAGAGACCCAGTACTTC; CDR3aa: CASSSLPSGTELQETQYF
j_gene: TRBJ2-7; abundance: few; d_gene: TRBD1; v_gene: TRBV9; CDR3nt: TGTGCCAGCAGCGCCTGGGACAGGAACTACGAGCAGTACTTC; CDR3aa: CASSAWDRNYEQYF
j_gene: TRBJ1-1; abundance: NA; d_gene: TRBD1; v_gene: TRBV9; CDR3nt: TGTGCCAGCAGCCTACTGAGGGACAGGGGGGAGAGTGAAGCTTTCTTT; CDR3aa: CASSLLRDRGESEAFF
j_gene: TRBJ1-1; abundance: once; d_gene: NA; v_gene: TRBV6-5; CDR3nt: TGTGCCAGCAGTTACTCCGGCGGGACCAACACTGAAGCTTTCTTT; CDR3aa: CASSYSGGTNTEAFF
j_gene: TRBJ1-1; abundance: once; d_gene: NA; v_gene: TRBV5-8; CDR3nt: TGTGCCAGCAGCAGGGGGTCAGGGATTAAAACTCCTGAAGCTTTCTTT; CDR3aa: CASSRGSGIKTPEAFF
j_gene: TRBJ2-5; abundance: NA; d_gene: NA; v_gene: TRBV23-1; CDR3nt: TGCGCCAGCAGTCAGGGCAGAGCCAATCAAGAGACCCAGTACTTC; CDR3aa: CASSQGRANQETQYF
j_gene: TRBJ1-1; abundance: once; d_gene: NA; v_gene: TRBV4-1; CDR3nt: TGCGCCAGCAGCCAAGTGCGAGTAAACACTGAAGCTTTCTTT; CDR3aa: CASSQVRVNTEAFF
j_gene: TRBJ2-5; abundance: NA; d_gene: NA; v_gene: TRBV6-6; CDR3nt: TGTGCCAGCAGTTACCCGGTAGAGACCCAGTACTTC; CDR3aa: CASSYPVETQYF
j_gene: TRBJ1-3; abundance: NA; d_gene: NA; v_gene: TRBV5-8; CDR3nt: TGTGCCAGCAGACGAGCTACGAGCTCTGGAAACACCATATATTTT; CDR3aa: CASRRATSSGNTIYF
j_gene: TRBJ1-1; abundance: NA; d_gene: NA; v_gene: TRBV12-5; CDR3nt: TGTGCTAGTGGTTTGGACGGACAGATTATTGAAGCTTTCTTT; CDR3aa: CASGLDGQIIEAFF
j_gene: TRBJ2-3; abundance: NA; d_gene: TRBD1; v_gene: TRBV9; CDR3nt: TGTGCCAGCAGCGGTGACGTGGGACAGAGGATGACAGATACGCAGTATTTT; CDR3aa: CASSGDVGQRMTDTQYF
j_gene: TRBJ1-6; abundance: few; d_gene: NA; v_gene: TRBV28; CDR3nt: TGTGCCAGCAGTTCTCCCCCAGGCAATCTCTTGCCCCTCCACTTT; CDR3aa: CASSSPPGNLLPLHF
j_gene: TRBJ2-7; abundance: NA; d_gene: NA; v_gene: TRBV6-1; CDR3nt: TGTGCCAGCAGTGAAATAACAGGAGCTATCTACGAGCAGTACTTC; CDR3aa: CASSEITGAIYEQYF
j_gene: TRBJ2-7; abundance: NA; d_gene: NA; v_gene: TRBV2; CDR3nt: TGTGCCAGTAGACTAGTATCCTACGAGCAGTACTTC; CDR3aa: CASRLVSYEQYF
j_gene: TRBJ1-1; abundance: once; d_gene: NA; v_gene: TRBV3-1/TRBV3-2; CDR3nt: TGTGCCAGCAGCTTAAACAGGGCTGGGGACGCTGAAGCTTTCTTT; CDR3aa: CASSLNRAGDAEAFF
j_gene: TRBJ1-2; abundance: NA; d_gene: NA; v_gene: TRBV10-3; CDR3nt: TGTGCCATCAGTGAGGGACAGCGGGAAAGATACACCTTC; CDR3aa: CAISEGQRERYTF
j_gene: TRBJ1-4; abundance: NA; d_gene: NA; v_gene: TRBV9; CDR3nt: TGTGCCAGCAGCAAACAGGATAATGAAAAACTGTTTTTT; CDR3aa: CASSKQDNEKLFF
j_gene: TRBJ2-6; abundance: NA; d_gene: NA; v_gene: TRBV27; CDR3nt: TGTGCCAGCAGCAGGGATCCTGGGGCCAACGTCCTGACTTTC; CDR3aa: CASSRDPGANVLTF
j_gene: TRBJ1-1; abundance: NA; d_gene: NA; v_gene: TRBV30; CDR3nt: TGTGCCTGGAGTGTAGCAGGAGGGACTGAAGCTTTCTTT; CDR3aa: CAWSVAGGTEAFF
j_gene: TRBJ1-4; abundance: NA; d_gene: NA; v_gene: TRBV28; CDR3nt: TGTGCCAGCAGCTCTGGGGGGACGGCTAATGAAAAACTGTTTTTT; CDR3aa: CASSSGGTANEKLFF
j_gene: TRBJ2-2; abundance: NA; d_gene: TRBD2; v_gene: TRBV5-1; CDR3nt: TGCGCCAGCAAGGGGACTATAGTTTATGGCACCGGGGAGCTGTTTTTT; CDR3aa: CASKGTIVYGTGELFF
j_gene: TRBJ1-6; abundance: NA; d_gene: NA; v_gene: TRBV19; CDR3nt: TGTGCCAGTAGGAGTTTCATGAGGAGCTCCTATAATTCACCCCTCCACTTT; CDR3aa: CASRSFMRSSYNSPLHF
j_gene: TRBJ2-6; abundance: NA; d_gene: NA; v_gene: TRBV6-6; CDR3nt: TGTGCCAGCAGTCAACAGCACTCTGGGGCCAACGTCCTGACTTTC; CDR3aa: CASSQQHSGANVLTF
j_gene: TRBJ1-6; abundance: NA; d_gene: NA; v_gene: TRBV12-2; CDR3nt: TGTGCAAGTCGCTTATTTTGGCGGGGGGATTCACCCCTCCACTTT; CDR3aa: CASRLFWRGDSPLHF